This TCR beta chain was sequenced during a study of CD8+ T cells in alopecia areata. Study in general: Treated patients were given oral tofacitinib, which was dosed at 5 to 10 mg twice daily. Study conclusions and caveats: Tissue-resident alphabeta T cells belonging to normal skin likewise get sequenced within scalp specimens. TCR sharing across patients was less clear than in mice, possibly HLA-related. Normal scalp showed lower clonality than lesional scalp, especially alopecia totalis/universalis.

Sequencing used cDNA as its template, made by extracting RNA and reverse transcribing it. TCRdb's copy holds only in-frame clones and misses some; the assay was immunoSEQ multiplex PCR. The top ten hold roughly an eighth of the sample, which has about 180,000 clones, approximately 65% seen once. Germline V gene sequence: CDR1 SGHVS, CDR2 FQNEAQ. V dropped 1 base and J dropped 3 bases, with 9 bases sitting between them. This CDR3 is 15 amino acids long. The table lists this clone with a count of one. What it recognizes is unknown. This receptor was taken from a human donor with alopecia areata. This sample comprised CD8+ T cells sorted from blood, obtained at week 0. The genes are TRBV7-8 and TRBJ1-4; no reliable D call. CDR3 sequence reads: CASSLDPWANEKLFF. The CDR3 nucleotides are TGTGCCAGCAGCTTAGATCCCTGGGCTAATGAAAAACTGTTTTTT.